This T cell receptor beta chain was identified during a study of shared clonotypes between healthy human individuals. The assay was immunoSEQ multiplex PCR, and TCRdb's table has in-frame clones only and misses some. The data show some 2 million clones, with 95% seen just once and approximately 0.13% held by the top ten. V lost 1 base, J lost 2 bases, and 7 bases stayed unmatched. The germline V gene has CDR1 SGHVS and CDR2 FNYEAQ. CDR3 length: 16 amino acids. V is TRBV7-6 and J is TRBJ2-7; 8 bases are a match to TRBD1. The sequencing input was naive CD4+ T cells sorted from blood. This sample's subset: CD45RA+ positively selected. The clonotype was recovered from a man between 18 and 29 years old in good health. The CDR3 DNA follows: TGTGCCAGCAGCTTAGTTTATTGGACAGGGCCCTACGAGCAGTACTTC. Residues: CASSLVYWTGPYEQYF. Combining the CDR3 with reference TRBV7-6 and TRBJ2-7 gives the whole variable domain GAGVSQSPRYKVTKRGQDVALRCDPISGHVSLYWYRQALGQGPEFLTYFNYEAQQDKSGLPNDRFSAERPEGSISTLTIQRTEQRDSAMYRCASSLVYWTGPYEQYFGPGTRLTVT.